This TCR beta chain was profiled in a study of cytomegalovirus exposure and HLA in healthy donors. The study's findings and limits: Accounts indicate the classifier identified cytomegalovirus status with strong specificity and sensitivity.

Comments on this clone: Its cognate antigen is unknown.

Germline V gives CDR1 MNHEY, CDR2 SMNVEV (reference sequence). V lost 4 bases, J lost 4 bases, and 6 bases stayed unmatched. This CDR3 contains 14 residues. Profiling relied on immunoSEQ multiplex PCR, and the TCRdb table lists in-frame clones only, not all of them. The sample includes over 250,000 clones, 70% to 90% of them seen just once. The specimen was PBMCs. The chain uses TRBV27 and TRBJ2-5, with 7 bases lining up with TRBD2. This receptor was taken from a woman aged 18-29 years in good health and CMV-seronegative. CDR3 bases: TGTGCCAGCAGTTGGCAAACGGGAGGAGAGACCCAGTACTTC. Its protein product is CASSWQTGGETQYF.